The present T cell receptor beta chain was sequenced within a study of cytomegalovirus exposure and HLA in healthy donors (dated by TCRdb to about 2017). About the investigation overall: An earlier analysis of approximately 640 of the donors reported 250 to 350 Gb of sequence data and 117 million unique TCR beta sequences from approximately 180 million T cells. Approximately 300 gigabases of sequencing data and about 92 million unique TCR sequences made up an early release that covered around 640 HLA-typed donors. Of the approximately 400 genotyped donors, less than 90% were placed in the genetic ancestry cluster associated with self-reported Caucasian donors. The study was designed to test whether signatures of past pathogen exposure could be identified by cataloging public T cell receptors. The study used immunosequencing to profile the T cell repertoires of 600 to 850 subjects and linked those repertoires to cytomegalovirus serostatus. Besides the first cohort of some 670 subjects, a separate validation cohort made up of roughly 120 different subjects was used. High-throughput TCR immunosequencing, statistical association of individual TCRs with disease status, and machine learning were combined to predict cytomegalovirus infection status. To study patterns of TCR occurrence, a later analysis re-analyzed previously published TCR beta repertoires from around 700 donors and added high-resolution HLA genotyping. In the later analysis, no new phenotypic data were used to find candidate immune exposures; instead, reliance was placed on TCR beta sequences and their occurrence across donors. In an earlier analysis of roughly 540 of the donors, high-throughput TCR beta sequencing was used to judge whether each TCR beta V gene segment behaved as functional or pseudogenic. Donor age, sex, ethnicity and CMV serostatus were compiled alongside the repertoire data. A later genetic analysis used genome-wide SNP genotypes for about three fifths of the roughly 700 donors, treating that subset as a discovery cohort. Every discovery cohort repertoire had been produced on one sequencing platform. Class I and class II HLA loci were covered by the typing at four-digit resolution. The number of typed donors differed by locus: roughly 629-640 for A, B, C, DRB1 and DQB1; about 520 for DQA1; about 600 for DPA1; and approximately 450 for DPB1. Roughly 5 DR-DQ haplotypes were handled as single units for association and clustering, since linkage in the cohort was strong. Across approximately 420 genotyped donors of the cohort, an average of about 240,000 unique TCR beta nucleotide sequences per donor were sequenced, and roughly a sixth of those sequences were non-productive. Here is what the overall study found, with its caveats: A later analysis found that TCR association rates varied across HLA loci, with DRB1 alleles showing the most associated TCRs and HLA-C alleles the fewest. The sequencing pipeline was judged likely to have produced a cluster of highly shared sequence variants as a technical artifact. Linkage disequilibrium might explain the correlated functional status among segregating V segments, but an unknown experimental factor could not be excluded. While some public TCRs were present in many individuals, most TCR sequences turned up only very rarely across donors. The earlier analysis of some 560 of the donors excluded approximately 15 rarely observed V segments, including chromosome 9 orphons, because counts were too low. In a later analysis, HLA-associated TCR beta chains showed more clonal expansion and lower generation probabilities than non-associated chains that were equally common. The presence/absence analyses assumed that sequencing depth was roughly uniform across donors, and that assumption may not be true. In a later analysis, several top co-occurrence clusters were reported to appear linked to parvovirus B19, influenza, CMV and Epstein-Barr virus. According to a later genetic analysis, donors in an Asian-associated ancestry cluster had fewer N-insertions in productive TCRs than the approximately 700-donor mean. Cytomegalovirus status was reported to be diagnosed by the classifier with high specificity and sensitivity in both the original and validation cohorts. In an earlier analysis of around 600 of the donors, most TCR beta V segments appeared in productive rearrangements about 90% or about 30% of the time, broadly matching IMGT annotations. It was suggested by the authors that the approach could potentially be generalized to other disease states and immunological phenotypes. A later analysis associated 16,951 TCR beta sequences with specific HLA alleles at a false discovery rate of 0.05. In vitro tests confirmed that a few of the cytomegalovirus-associated TCR beta chains recognize cytomegalovirus antigens. Strong co-occurrence of HLA alleles, especially DR and DQ, made assigning TCR associations to individual alleles difficult. In this cohort, only TCR beta chains were sequenced, and detectable features were limited by the absence of alpha or paired-chain data. The 87-base-pair reads could not distinguish some IMGT-functional V segments, including TRBV6-2 and TRBV6-3, so those segments were excluded. In the study, about 150 TCR beta chains were listed as associated with cytomegalovirus. An association between a missense DCLRE1C variant and V-gene and J-gene trimming of TCR beta chains was found in a later genetic analysis and replicated in an independent cohort. A further reported finding was that TCR beta sequences accurately predicted the HLA-A and HLA-B alleles for most subjects in the first cohort. Because HLA typing was missing for some donors at each locus, association tests included only the typed subset. According to a later analysis, most CMV-associated TCR beta chains appeared to be HLA-restricted, and the HLA associations seemed to be driven largely by CMV exposure. For the cohort, immune exposure information was limited to CMV serostatus.

In total, around 600 healthy bone marrow donors made up the cohort. At the time of sampling, every cohort member was nominally healthy, though immune exposures that went unrecorded were likely present. The donor tested CMV seronegative, placing the donor among the 350 to 400 seronegative members of the cohort. Every donor gave a peripheral blood sample, and the peripheral blood mononuclear cells from that sample were used for TCR beta sequencing. Genomic DNA was extracted from the blood cell samples with the Qiagen DNeasy Blood Extraction Kit. Worth noting for this clone: Its specific antigen is unknown. No much larger clone exists at a distance of one base, and base qualities are not known.

Relative to germline, V is 5 bases shorter and J is 6 bases shorter, with 10 bases between their ends. Via the germline V gene (reference sequence), CDR1 is LNHDA and CDR2 SQIVND. Including cysteine and phenylalanine, the CDR3 has 13 amino acids. Just CDR3 DNA is preserved here, 39 bases in frame from base 1. Libraries were built with the immunoSEQ multiplex PCR assay. The multiplex PCR relied on a mix of 60 forward primers for TCR Vbeta segments and 13 reverse primers for TCR Jbeta segments. A multiplex PCR assay on genomic DNA amplified the CDR3 region of rearranged TCR beta genes. The Illumina HiSeq System was used to sequence the amplified TCR beta libraries as 87-base-pair reads. In the authors' own workflow: A later analysis tallied approximately 87 million unique TCR beta chains across the 666 repertoires, and 10 million to 11 million of those chains were shared by two or more donors. Raw reads were error-corrected and collapsed into unique sequences with a nearest-neighbor algorithm that merged closely related sequences to remove PCR and sequencing errors. Alignment of CDR3 sequences to IMGT reference sequences was used to assign V, D and J gene segments. For a sequence to be retained, a match of at least six nucleotides to both a V gene segment and a J gene segment was required. Rearrangements were called productive when the CDR3 lacked stop codons and stayed in frame with V and J; all others were non-productive. CDR3 was defined by IMGT convention, running from the second conserved V-encoded cysteine to the conserved J-encoded phenylalanine. The earlier analysis of 500 to 750 of the donors excluded any sequence lacking an unambiguous match to a single V gene segment. In an earlier analysis of 587 of the donors, a V segment was called functional when productive rearrangements were above 56.7%, and segregating when the standard deviation between donors exceeded 5%. To diagnose cytomegalovirus status from the catalog of TCR beta chain sequences, a statistical classification framework was built. In a later analysis, TCR nucleotide sequences were compared against IMGT/GENE-DB human TR gene sequences so that V and J genes could be assigned. The TCRdist pipeline was used in a later analysis to assign CDR3 sequences and most-parsimonious VDJ recombination scenarios. In a later analysis, every TCR beta chain was defined by the combination of its CDR3 amino acid sequence and its V-gene family, and reads without a unique V-gene family were dropped. To address suspected cross-contamination and a sequencing artifact, a later analysis removed 592 highly shared, low-generation-probability nucleotide sequences. For each public chain, a later analysis derived a clonal expansion index from normalized ranks of inferred template counts within each repertoire. In a later analysis, generation probabilities were computed using a VDJ recombination model fitted to out-of-frame rearrangements, and the results were checked against IGoR. In a later analysis, hypergeometric tests were used to score TCR-TCR, TCR-HLA and TCR-CMV co-occurrence, with a repertoire-size bias correction applied to TCR pairs. In a later analysis, false discovery rates were estimated by permuting HLA or CMV assignments 20 times. In a later analysis, co-occurring TCRs were grouped using DBSCAN, and TCRdist sequence similarity was added for clustering within HLA-allele-positive subsets. Repertoires with fewer than 30,000 or more than 120,000 public chains were left out of co-occurrence clustering, as were four to six repertoires with anomalous nucleotide sharing. TCRdb provides this immuneACCESS table in a form limited to in-frame rearrangements. Some clones are lacking; in checked studies, under half of them reflect an unresolved V gene, and why the rest are absent is not known. The V and J calls and clone size come from that table; D and trimming were worked out from the DNA. The sample contains approximately 150,000 clones, approximately 80% of them found a single time. More than 2% of the sample belongs to the ten largest clones.

What was sequenced was PBMCs. The receptor was isolated from a boy younger than 10 in good health and CMV-seronegative. The chain joins TRBV19 to TRBJ2-2; a tentative D match to TRBD1 spans 6 bases. At the DNA level, the sequence is TGTGCCAGTAGTGGCTACAGGGCCGGGGAGCTGTTTTTT. Translation gives CASSGYRAGELFF.